A single sample is the source of the 4 T cell receptor beta chains below, sequenced in a study of T-cell memory formation after mild COVID-19. TCRdb re-called the 5' RACE reads with MiXCR, one entry per CDR3 protein. The sample holds some 270,000 distinct CDR3 sequences, about 16% seen once. Sequencing was performed on PBMCs or a T cell subset sorted from them (not recorded which). These TCRs come from an adult woman who had mild COVID-19 (a few samples of this study predate the infection). Cell type and time point are not known.

J is TRBJ2-1 and V is TRBV24-1; no clear D gene. The CDR3 is made up of 16 amino acids. Germline CDR1 and CDR2: KGHDR and SFDVKD. Trimming removed 0 bases from V and 0 bases from J, with 8 bases in between. CDR3 sequence reads: CATSDLYGASYNEQFF. The CDR3 nucleotides read TGTGCCACCAGTGATTTGTACGGAGCCTCCTACAATGAGCAGTTCTTC.

This clonotype was detected only once. This chain joins TRBV4-3 and TRBJ2-7; TRBD1 matches 7 bases. After removal of 0 bases from V and 4 bases from J, the junction contained 9 bases not matched to a gene. The CDR3 has 16 residues. The germline V gene has CDR1 LGHNA and CDR2 YSLEER. In DNA, the CDR3 is TGCGCCAGCAGCCAAGATGAGGGGGCTCATAAGTACGAGCAGTACTTC. This translates into CASSQDEGAHKYEQYF.

In this sample, this clonotype turned up many times. The chain carries TRBV2 and TRBJ2-3; the match to TRBD2 covers 8 bases. With 5 bases clipped from V and 4 bases from J, the junction kept 8 bases outside the gene matches. Germline lookup yields CDR1 SNHLY and CDR2 FYNNEI. The CDR3 extends over 15 amino acids. CDR3 sequence reads: CASSNSGAQADTQYF. The CDR3 DNA is TGTGCCAGCAGTAATAGCGGGGCCCAGGCAGATACGCAGTATTTT. Variable domain in full (rest from reference TRBV2 and TRBJ2-3): EPEVTQTPSHQVTQMGQEVILRCVPISNHLYFYWYRQILGQKVEFLVSFYNNEISEKSEIFDDQFSVERPDGSNFTLKIRSTKLEDSAMYFCASSNSGAQADTQYFGPGTRLTVL.

The rearrangement uses TRBV5-4 and TRBJ2-3; TRBD1 might be the D (7 bases). Per germline, CDR1 SGHNT and CDR2 YYREEE (reference sequence). The CDR3 loop spans 15 amino acids. V gave up 3 bases and J gave up 0 bases, with 11 bases separating them. CDR3 amino acids: CASSWRGQSTDTQYF. CDR3 DNA: TGTGCCAGCAGCTGGAGGGGACAGAGCACAGATACGCAGTATTTT.